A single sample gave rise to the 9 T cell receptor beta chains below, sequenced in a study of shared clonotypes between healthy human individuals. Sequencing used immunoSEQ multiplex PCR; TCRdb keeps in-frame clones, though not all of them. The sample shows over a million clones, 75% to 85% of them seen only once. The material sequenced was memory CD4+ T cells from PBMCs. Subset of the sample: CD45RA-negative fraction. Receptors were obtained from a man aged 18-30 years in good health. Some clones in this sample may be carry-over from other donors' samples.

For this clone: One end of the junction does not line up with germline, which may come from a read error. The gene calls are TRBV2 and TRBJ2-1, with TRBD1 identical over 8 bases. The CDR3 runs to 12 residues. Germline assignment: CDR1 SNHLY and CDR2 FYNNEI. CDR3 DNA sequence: TGTGCCAGCAAGGCCCTGGGACAGGAGATGATCTTC. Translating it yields CASKALGQEMIF.

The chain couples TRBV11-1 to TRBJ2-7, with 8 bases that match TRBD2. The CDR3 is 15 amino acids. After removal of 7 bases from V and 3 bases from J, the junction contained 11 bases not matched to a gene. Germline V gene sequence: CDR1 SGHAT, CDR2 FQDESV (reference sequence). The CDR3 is CASTPGGAQVYEQYF. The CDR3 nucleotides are TGTGCCAGCACCCCCGGGGGGGCGCAGGTCTACGAGCAGTACTTC.

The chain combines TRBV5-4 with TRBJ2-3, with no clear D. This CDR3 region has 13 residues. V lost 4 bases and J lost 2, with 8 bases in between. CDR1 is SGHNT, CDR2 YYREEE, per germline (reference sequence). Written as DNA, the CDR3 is TGTGCCAGCAGCAATTATTCCACAGATACGCAGTATTTT. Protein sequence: CASSNYSTDTQYF.

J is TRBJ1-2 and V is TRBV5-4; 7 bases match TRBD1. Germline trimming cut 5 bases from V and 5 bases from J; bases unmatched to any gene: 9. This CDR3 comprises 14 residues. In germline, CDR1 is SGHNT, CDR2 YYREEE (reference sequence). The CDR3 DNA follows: TGTGCCAGCAGTCCAGGACAGGCGCGATATGGCTACACCTTC. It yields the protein CASSPGQARYGYTF.

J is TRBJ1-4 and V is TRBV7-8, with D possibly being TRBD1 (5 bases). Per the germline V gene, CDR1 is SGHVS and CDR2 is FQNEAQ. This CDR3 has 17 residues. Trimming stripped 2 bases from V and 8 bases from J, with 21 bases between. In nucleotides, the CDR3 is TGTGCCAGCAGCTTATCCGTCGATGGGGGGAGGGGAGAAAAACTGTTTTTT. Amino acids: CASSLSVDGGRGEKLFF.

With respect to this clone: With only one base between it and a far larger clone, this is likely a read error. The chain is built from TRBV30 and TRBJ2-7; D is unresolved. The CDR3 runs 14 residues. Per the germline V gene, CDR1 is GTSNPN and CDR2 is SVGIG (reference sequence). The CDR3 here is CAWSALQRSYEHYF. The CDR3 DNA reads TGTGCCTGGAGTGCTTTACAACGCTCCTACGAGCACTACTTC.

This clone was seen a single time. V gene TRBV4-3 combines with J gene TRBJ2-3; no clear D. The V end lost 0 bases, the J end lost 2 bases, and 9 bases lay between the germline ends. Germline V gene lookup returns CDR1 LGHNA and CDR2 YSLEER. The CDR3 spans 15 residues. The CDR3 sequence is CASSQDWGSTDTQYF. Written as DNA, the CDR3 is TGCGCCAGCAGCCAAGATTGGGGATCCACAGATACGCAGTATTTT.

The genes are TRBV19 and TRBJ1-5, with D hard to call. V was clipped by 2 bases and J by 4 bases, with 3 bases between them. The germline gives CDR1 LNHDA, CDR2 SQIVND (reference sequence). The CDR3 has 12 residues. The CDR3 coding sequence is TGTGCCAGTAGTATACTTAATCAGCCCCAGCATTTT. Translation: CASSILNQPQHF. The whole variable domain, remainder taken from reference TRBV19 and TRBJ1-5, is DGGITQSPKYLFRKEGQNVTLSCEQNLNHDAMYWYRQDPGQGLRLIYYSQIVNDFQKGDIAEGYSVSREKKESFPLTVTSAQKNPTAFYLCASSILNQPQHFGDGTRLSIL.

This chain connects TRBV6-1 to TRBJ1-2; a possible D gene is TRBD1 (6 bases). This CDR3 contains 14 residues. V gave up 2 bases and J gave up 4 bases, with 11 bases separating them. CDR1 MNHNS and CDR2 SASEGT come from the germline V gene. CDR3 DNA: TGTGCCAGCAGTGAACTCCGGGGGCTCTATGGCTACACCTTC. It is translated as CASSELRGLYGYTF.